This TCR beta chain was profiled in a study of T cell responses to AZD1222 COVID-19 vaccine. Findings of the study overall: Breadth and depth of Spike-specific TCRs rose after two AZD1222 doses.

TCRdb's copy holds only in-frame clones and misses some; the assay was immunoSEQ multiplex PCR. This repertoire shows 110,000 to 150,000 clones, approximately 90% found once; its top ten account for less than 3.5%. CDR3 length: 15 residues. V shed 3 bases and J shed 8 bases, with 14 bases lying between them. Germline V gene lookup returns CDR1 MNHEY and CDR2 SVGAGI. With regard to this clone: Its matching antigen is unknown.

This sample comprised peripheral blood, obtained 28 days after the second AZD1222 dose. This chain uses TRBV6-5 with TRBJ1-6, with D unresolved. The sequence was collected from an adult who received the AZD1222 COVID-19 vaccine. For the CDR3, the DNA is TGTGCCAGCAGTTATTCCGGGCCAGTGTATTCACCCCTCCACTTT. Its protein is CASSYSGPVYSPLHF.